The source of this TCR beta chain is a study of T cells in Graves' hyperthyroidism and ophthalmopathy. The V gene lost 3 bases and the J gene lost 4 bases, with 13 bases spanning the gap. The CDR3 consists of 14 residues. Per the germline V gene, CDR1 is DFQATT and CDR2 is SNEGSKA (reference sequence). Amplification yielded TCR beta CDR3 regions, with RNA transcripts as the source. Using the HTBI primer set, a first-round RT-PCR was run on the TCR CDR3. TCRdb re-called the multiplex PCR reads with MiXCR, one entry per CDR3 protein. The data contain about 400,000 distinct CDR3 sequences, roughly 15% of them singletons. This clonotype has a count of ten or more. The antigen remains unidentified. Overall study findings and caveats: Ophthalmopathy was identified by the model a median around 6.3 months ahead of onset.

Lactation, pregnancy, other autoimmune disease or uncontrolled infection led to exclusion of patients. This sample holds PBMCs from roughly 10 ml fresh peripheral blood. The sequence was collected from a woman between 25 and 40 years old with Graves' ophthalmopathy. Source material: blood. This chain links TRBV20-1 with TRBJ2-1, with D possibly being TRBD1 or TRBD2 (6 bases each). As DNA, the CDR3 is TGCAGTGCTAGTTGGCAGGGGACTTACAATGAGCAGTTCTTC. Translating gives CSASWQGTYNEQFF.